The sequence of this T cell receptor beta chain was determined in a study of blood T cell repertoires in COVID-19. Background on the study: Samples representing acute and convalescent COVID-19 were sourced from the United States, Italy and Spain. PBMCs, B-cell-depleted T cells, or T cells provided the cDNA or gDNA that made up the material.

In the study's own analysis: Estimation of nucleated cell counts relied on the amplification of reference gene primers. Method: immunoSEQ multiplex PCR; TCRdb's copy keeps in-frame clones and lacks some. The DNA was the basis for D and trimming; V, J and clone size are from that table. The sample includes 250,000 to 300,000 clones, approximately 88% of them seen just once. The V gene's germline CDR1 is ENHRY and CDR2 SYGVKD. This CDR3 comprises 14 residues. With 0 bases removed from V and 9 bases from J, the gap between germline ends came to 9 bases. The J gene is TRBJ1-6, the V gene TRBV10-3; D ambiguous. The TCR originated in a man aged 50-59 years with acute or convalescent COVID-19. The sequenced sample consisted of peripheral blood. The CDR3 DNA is TGTGCCATCAGTGAGTCTTCCGCGGGTTCACCCCTCCACTTT. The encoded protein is CAISESSAGSPLHF.